These 20 T cell receptor beta chains share one sample of origin, sequenced in a study of blood T cells in healthy people across ages. Alongside a J-beta primer mix, a sample-barcoded 5' primer served in a second PCR lasting 7 to 11 cycles. TCRdb analysed the 5' RACE reads with MiXCR anew, one entry per CDR3 protein. There are roughly 900,000 distinct CDR3 sequences in the sample; 40% to 60% occur only once, and roughly an eighth lies in the top ten. Sample: blood. All receptors come from a young man in good health.

This chain links TRBV7-2 with TRBJ2-1; D possibly matches TRBD1 or TRBD2 (5 bases each). V was clipped by 1 base and J by 8 bases, with 9 bases between them. The germline gives CDR1 SGHTA, CDR2 FQGNSA. CDR3 length equals 13 residues. CDR3 nucleotide sequence: TGTGCCAGCAGCTTAGACTCGGGACATGAGCAGTTCTTC. It encodes CASSLDSGHEQFF.

This clonotype was detected ten times or more. V usage is TRBV7-9 and J usage is TRBJ2-3, with D unresolved. This CDR3 has 13 residues. V lost 3 bases to trimming and J lost 0 bases, with 4 bases between them. Germline V gene lookup returns CDR1 SEHNR and CDR2 FQNEAQ (reference sequence). The CDR3 coding sequence is TGTGCCAGCAGCTTCGGTAGCACAGATACGCAGTATTTT. It codes for CASSFGSTDTQYF.

DNA of the CDR3: TGTGCCAGCAGTGACTCGGTGGTTTGCTCCTACGAGCAGTACTTC. As protein: CASSDSVVCSYEQYF. The chain links TRBV6-4 to TRBJ2-7; no clear D. Trimming removed 0 bases from V and 0 bases from J, with 9 bases in between. Germline V gene sequence: CDR1 MRHNA, CDR2 SNTAGT. The CDR3 is made up of 15 amino acids.

V and J are TRBV12-3 or TRBV12-4 and TRBJ1-1; 7 positions match TRBD1. This CDR3 has 16 amino acids. With V trimmed by 6 bases and J by 0 bases, 10 bases remained unmatched. The CDR3 DNA reads TGTGCCAGCAGCGTACGGCGGACAGGCATGAACACTGAAGCTTTCTTT. Amino acids: CASSVRRTGMNTEAFF.

This clonotype has just a few counts. The CDR3 loop reads CASSLETGRNNEQFF. For the CDR3, the DNA is TGCGCCAGCAGCTTGGAGACAGGGCGGAACAATGAGCAGTTCTTC. The chain has TRBV5-1 and TRBJ2-1; TRBD1 agrees at 7 bases. Germline values: CDR1 SGHRS, CDR2 YFSETQ. The CDR3 is made up of 15 amino acids. V was pared by 0 bases and J by 5 bases, with 5 bases of the junction left unmatched.

This clonotype was counted a few times. The chain couples TRBV7-2 to TRBJ1-1; no firm D call. Trimming removed 5 bases at V and 2 bases at J, with 9 bases between. The CDR3 is made up of 13 amino acids. Germline V gene data show CDR1 as SGHTA and CDR2 as FQGNSA. CDR3 region: CASSPGINTEAFF. The CDR3 region has the DNA TGTGCCAGCAGCCCCGGAATAAACACTGAAGCTTTCTTT. Supplemented by reference TRBV7-2 and TRBJ1-1, the full variable domain reads GAGVSQSPSNKVTEKGKDVELRCDPISGHTALYWYRQSLGQGLEFLIYFQGNSAPDKSGLPSDRFSAERTGGSVSTLTIQRTQQEDSAVYLCASSPGINTEAFFGQGTRLTVV.

Details on this clonotype: Its ends do not fully match the called genes, so a read error is possible. V gene TRBV7-3 combines with J gene TRBJ2-3; maybe TRBD2 (6 bases). Germline loops: CDR1 SGHTA, CDR2 FQGTGA. CDR3 length: 14 residues. The CDR3, as DNA: TGTGCCAGCACCTTACGGGGGAGCACAGATACGCAGTATTTT. Residues: CASTLRGSTDTQYF.

This chain uses TRBV3-1 with TRBJ2-4, with 7 bases that match TRBD2. The J call may be incorrect, as the DNA end agrees better with TRBJ2-7. The CDR3 is made up of 15 amino acids. Germline V gene sequence: CDR1 LGHDT, CDR2 YNNKEL (reference sequence). This chain's CDR3 is CASSTMAGVFYEQYF. The CDR3, as DNA: TGTGCCAGCAGTACCATGGCGGGAGTTTTCTACGAGCAGTACTTC.

The chain combines TRBV6-2 or TRBV6-3 with TRBJ2-1; 12 nucleotides match TRBD2. Germline V gives CDR1 MNHEY, CDR2 SVGEGT. CDR3 size: 18 residues. The ends lost 5 bases at V and 0 bases at J; junction bases unmatched: 8. The CDR3 sequence is CASSTRLAGGSSYNEQFF. In DNA form, the CDR3 reads TGTGCCAGCAGTACCCGGCTAGCGGGGGGGAGCTCCTACAATGAGCAGTTCTTC.

This clonotype has only a few counts. The chain combines TRBV6-1 with TRBJ2-2; D is perhaps TRBD1 (5 bases). The CDR3 length is 16 residues. Germline CDR1 is MNHNS and CDR2 is SASEGT. Trimming shortened V by 4 bases and J by 4 bases, and 16 bases separated the two germline ends. The CDR3 DNA is TGTGCCAGCAGTGCTTCAGGGATTCTGGGCACCGGGGAGCTGTTTTTT. Its translation is CASSASGILGTGELFF.

Only one count was recorded for this clonotype. The V and J genes are TRBV6-5 and TRBJ2-5; D is uncertain. The end of the DNA fits TRBJ2-1 better, so the J call may be wrong. The CDR3 is 8 residues long. Germline loops: CDR1 MNHEY, CDR2 SVGAGI. In nucleotides, the CDR3 is TGTGCCAAAGAGACCCAGTTCTTC. It specifies CAKETQFF.

The rearrangement joins TRBV7-2 to TRBJ1-1; D might be TRBD1 (6 bases). V was shortened by 8 bases and J by 1 base, with 11 bases between the two germline ends. Germline V lookup: CDR1 SGHTA, CDR2 FQGNSA. This CDR3 is 13 amino acids long. CDR3 bases: TGTGCCAGCCCTGGACAGTCGAACACTGAAGCTTTCTTT. It translates to CASPGQSNTEAFF.

The chain employs TRBV5-1 and TRBJ2-7; D may be TRBD1 (5 bases). Germline assignment: CDR1 SGHRS and CDR2 YFSETQ. V was trimmed by 7 bases and J by 2 bases, leaving 16 bases between them. The CDR3 is 14 amino acids. The CDR3 nucleotides are TGCGCCAGCCGGATCAGGGCAGCCCCCTACGAGCAGTACTTC. Translation: CASRIRAAPYEQYF. The full variable domain, in which reference TRBV5-1 and TRBJ2-7 provide the parts outside the CDR3, is KAGVTQTPRYLIKTRGQQVTLSCSPISGHRSVSWYQQTPGQGLQFLFEYFSETQRNKGNFPGRFSGRQFSNSRSEMNVSTLELGDSALYLCASRIRAAPYEQYFGPGTRLTVT.

CDR3 amino acids: CASGSERGQGESPLHF. The CDR3 region has the DNA TGTGCCAGCGGCTCCGAAAGGGGACAGGGAGAATCACCCCTCCACTTT. V usage is TRBV27 and J usage is TRBJ1-6, with 9 bases matching TRBD1. J was trimmed by 10 bases and V by 8 bases; bases with no gene match: 15. The CDR3 covers 16 residues. Looked up from germline, CDR1 is MNHEY and CDR2 is SMNVEV (reference sequence).

V gene TRBV28 combines with J gene TRBJ1-2, with no clear D. This CDR3 has 13 amino acids. Germline-derived CDR1 and CDR2 are MDHEN and SYDVKM. Trimming pared 8 bases from V and 2 bases from J, leaving 12 bases between. CDR3 residues: CASGFGLNYGYTF. For the CDR3, the DNA is TGTGCCAGCGGCTTCGGTCTCAACTATGGCTACACCTTC.

V usage is TRBV7-8 and J usage is TRBJ1-5; D is possibly TRBD1 (6 bases). V gave up 0 bases and J gave up 3 bases, with 15 bases separating them. Germline V CDR1 and CDR2: SGHVS, FQNEAQ. The CDR3 totals 17 residues. In nucleotides, the CDR3 is TGTGCCAGCAGCTTAGCTTTGAGGGGGAATCCCAATCAGCCCCAGCATTTT. Amino acids: CASSLALRGNPNQPQHF.

The chain employs TRBV5-8 and TRBJ2-1; 9 bases align to TRBD2. V shed 4 bases and J 4 bases; nucleotides not matched to a gene: 12. Germline CDR1 reads SGHTS; CDR2 reads YDEGEE. CDR3 length equals 17 residues. CDR3 DNA sequence: TGTGCCAGCAGCCCGACACGGGCTAGCGGGGTTTACAATGAGCAGTTCTTC. Translation: CASSPTRASGVYNEQFF.

V and J are TRBV6-5 and TRBJ1-2; D might be TRBD1 (5 bases). V lost 0 bases and J 5 bases, leaving 10 bases between the germline ends. CDR1 MNHEY and CDR2 SVGAGI come from the germline V gene. This CDR3 spans 14 amino acids. The CDR3 nucleotides read TGTGCCAGCAGTTACTCGAGCAGGGTTTATGGCTACACCTTC. Its protein is CASSYSSRVYGYTF.

This clonotype was seen only once. The gene calls are TRBV9 and TRBJ1-2, with D perhaps TRBD1 (6 bases). V was shortened by 4 bases and J by 4 bases, with 14 bases between the two germline ends. Germline V gives CDR1 SGDLS, CDR2 YYNGEE. This CDR3 has 14 residues. CDR3 nucleotide sequence: TGTGCCAGCAGCAATGACAGGCTTGGCTATGGCTACACCTTC. It is translated as CASSNDRLGYGYTF.

The chain employs TRBV30 and TRBJ2-5, with a tentative D call TRBD1 (6 bases). The CDR3 sequence is 14 residues long. V lost 3 bases, J lost 2 bases, and 13 bases lay in between. Germline CDR1 GTSNPN, CDR2 SVGIG (reference sequence). In DNA, the CDR3 is TGTGCCTGGAGCAGGACAGCCCTACAAGAGACCCAGTACTTC. Protein: CAWSRTALQETQYF.